This is a list of T cell receptor beta chains from one sample in a study of identical twins. TCRdb re-called the 5' RACE reads through MiXCR, storing one row per CDR3 protein. This sample has 150,000 or so distinct CDR3 sequences; around 3.5% occur once, and the top ten carry 8% to 8.5%. The sequenced sample consisted of memory T cells sorted from blood. Receptors originate from a man in his late teens or twenties in good health. The CDR3 runs from the conserved cysteine through the conserved F or W. A D gene is named only where the DNA matches it firmly. Size is stated for part of the rows, as once, few or many counts, or as a class when the clone is expanded.

j_call clone_size v_call d_call cdr3_nt cdr3_aa
TRBJ2-5 NA TRBV6-5 NA TGTGCCAGCGCGCGGGGCCCAGAGACCCAGTACTTC CASARGPETQYF
TRBJ2-2 few TRBV14 TRBD1 TGTGCCAGCAGCCAAGAAACGACAGGGGGTAACACCGGGGAGCTGTTTTTT CASSQETTGGNTGELFF
TRBJ1-5 many TRBV12-3/TRBV12-4 NA TGTGCCAGCAGCAGACGGCTAGATCAGCCCCAGCATTTT CASSRRLDQPQHF
TRBJ1-5 many TRBV12-3/TRBV12-4 NA TGTGCCAGCAGTTTAACGGGAGGGCAGCCCCAGCATTTT CASSLTGGQPQHF
TRBJ2-3 NA TRBV7-3 NA TGTGCCAGCAGCTTAGGGAGAATCTATGATACGCAGTATTTT CASSLGRIYDTQYF
TRBJ1-6 few TRBV7-8 TRBD1 TGTGCCAGCAGCTTATACTCTGGGACAGGGGCGTCTGGTTCACCCCTCCACTTT CASSLYSGTGASGSPLHF
TRBJ1-2 many TRBV11-2 TRBD1 TGTGCCAGCAGCTCCTCGCGACAGGGGAAATATGGCTACACCTTC CASSSSRQGKYGYTF
TRBJ2-1 NA TRBV6-1 NA TGTGCCAGCAGTGAAATGGGGCGAGGATCCTACAATGAGCAGTTCTTC CASSEMGRGSYNEQFF
TRBJ2-7 few TRBV30 NA TGTGCCTGGAGTCCGGGACCGACCTACGAGCAGTACTTC CAWSPGPTYEQYF
TRBJ2-5 many TRBV5-1 NA TGCGCCAGCAGCTCGACGGTGGGACAAGAGACCCAGTACTTC CASSSTVGQETQYF
TRBJ2-7 NA TRBV18 NA TGTGCCAGCTCACCTCCAGGCAGACCCTACGAGCAGTACTTC CASSPPGRPYEQYF
TRBJ2-7 few TRBV4-3 TRBD2 TGCGCCAGCAGCCAAGTAGGACTAGAAGCGGACGAGCAGTACTTC CASSQVGLEADEQYF
TRBJ1-6 medium-sized TRBV4-1 NA TGCGCCAGCAGTCCGATGGTGGGGATTTCACCCCTCCACTTT CASSPMVGISPLHF
TRBJ1-3 many TRBV4-1 NA TGCGCCAGCAGCCAAGTAGGGGGTTCGGGAAACACCATATATTTT CASSQVGGSGNTIYF
TRBJ2-7 few TRBV6-1 NA TGTGCCAGCAGTGAATTGTTGATCGAGCAGTACTTC CASSELLIEQYF
TRBJ2-3 many TRBV2 NA TGTGCCAGCAGTTTGAACGGGATAGGAGATACGCAGTATTTT CASSLNGIGDTQYF
TRBJ2-5 many TRBV4-3 TRBD2 TGCGCCAGCAGCCAAGATAGACTAGCTGGGGAGACCCAGTACTTC CASSQDRLAGETQYF
TRBJ2-3 many TRBV7-2 NA TGTGCCACCACGAAGGACCGGTGGGATACGCAGTATTTT CATTKDRWDTQYF
TRBJ2-4 many TRBV7-2 TRBD1 TGTGCCAGCAGCCCAGAACAGGGGCCCAAAAACATTCAGTACTTC CASSPEQGPKNIQYF
TRBJ2-1 many TRBV30 NA TGTGCCTGGAGTAAACGCACTGGTGAGGATGAGCAGTTCTTC CAWSKRTGEDEQFF
TRBJ1-6 many TRBV12-3/TRBV12-4 NA TGTGCCAGCAGTTTAGACAGGCCGGCGAATTCACCCCTCCACTTT CASSLDRPANSPLHF
TRBJ1-2 many TRBV5-1 NA TGCGCCAGCAGCTTGGACAGAGACCCTGGTGGCTACACCTTC CASSLDRDPGGYTF
TRBJ2-6 NA TRBV12-3/TRBV12-4 NA TGTGCCAGCAGTCACGGACAGAGGGGGGCCAACGTCCTGACTTTC CASSHGQRGANVLTF
TRBJ2-1 many TRBV9 TRBD2 TGTGCCAGCAGCGCGTATTGGGGGGGGAGTTACAATGAGCAGTTCTTC CASSAYWGGSYNEQFF
TRBJ2-3 many TRBV5-6 NA TGTGCCAGCAGCTCGGACGCTAGCACAGATACGCAGTATTTT CASSSDASTDTQYF
TRBJ2-1 many TRBV5-1 TRBD2 TGCGCCAGCAGCAGTACCCTTAGCGGGAGCTCCTACAATGAGCAGTTCTTC CASSSTLSGSSYNEQFF
TRBJ2-7 many TRBV19 NA TGTGCCAGTAGTATAACCGGGAGGGGGCACGAGCAGTACTTC CASSITGRGHEQYF
TRBJ2-7 many TRBV6-2/TRBV6-3 TRBD2 TGTGCCAGCAGTTACCCTAGGGAAAGGGTAGGGACTAGCGGGATCTACGAGCAGTACTTC CASSYPRERVGTSGIYEQYF
TRBJ2-7 many TRBV29-1 NA TGCAGCGTTCTCACAGAGGCCTACGAGCAGTACTTC CSVLTEAYEQYF